The rows below give T cell receptor beta chains drawn from one sample of a study of cytomegalovirus exposure and HLA in healthy donors. TCRdb's table, derived via immunoSEQ multiplex PCR, lists solely in-frame clones and lacks some. In the table there are approximately 120,000 clones, around 86% of which are singletons. Material: PBMCs. The receptors stem from a woman in her 30s in good health and CMV-seronegative. Each CDR3 is given without its conserved first and last residue. Size tells how often a clone was seen (once, few, many) or the class of an expanded clone, and some rows leave it out.

length	V	J	size	CDR3
15	TRBV7-9	TRBJ1-1	.	ASSVGQPLRMNTEAF
12	TRBV7-2	TRBJ1-2	.	ASSLAPVNYGYT
12	TRBV7-2	TRBJ1-2	once	ASSSPPFVYGYT
14	TRBV6-6	TRBJ1-3	.	ASSYGTVNSGNTIY
10	TRBV11-2	TRBJ2-2	.	ASSSVSGELF
9	TRBV20-1	TRBJ2-2	few	SALRTGELF
13	TRBV15	TRBJ2-7	.	ATSRDVAGVGEQY
15	TRBV9	TRBJ2-7	.	ASSPSPGTSGRYEQY
13	TRBV4-2	TRBJ2-1	.	ASSHQAGDADEQF
13	TRBV15	TRBJ2-5	.	ATSRDRAFQETQY
12	TRBV6-5	TRBJ2-7	.	ASRASGSSGEQY
11	TRBV4-1	TRBJ1-2	.	ASSQDSRLGYT
15	TRBV4-2	TRBJ2-7	.	ASSQVLVGGSSYEQY
9	TRBV30	TRBJ2-7	.	AWAPGGEQY
12	TRBV6-1	TRBJ2-2	.	ASSEVAGGRELF
13	TRBV7-9	TRBJ2-1	.	SSSHHASGYNEQF
14	TRBV5-5	TRBJ2-1	.	ASSLPARELNGEQF
12	TRBV6-1	TRBJ2-5	.	ASSVGRTGETQY
11	TRBV4-2	TRBJ1-1	.	ASSQDEGRGAF
12	TRBV30	TRBJ1-1	few	AWSASALNTEAF
14	TRBV2	TRBJ2-3	once	ASSDWAGPDTDTQY
13	TRBV7-6	TRBJ2-7	.	ASSLNPLASYEQY
12	TRBV6-5	TRBJ2-7	.	ASSYGTGVYEQY
14	TRBV6-5	TRBJ2-7	.	ASSSPRSGALYEQY
13	TRBV9	TRBJ2-1	.	ASSGGRAMVYEQF
12	TRBV6-5	TRBJ2-1	.	ASRNIVATMEQF
11	TRBV6-6	TRBJ2-5	.	ASSYGGAETQY
12	TRBV6-6	TRBJ2-5	.	ASSYPDRQETQY
11	TRBV28	TRBJ1-6	few	ASKLSDYGPLH
10	TRBV6-6	TRBJ2-7	.	ASSYTGYEQY
15	TRBV14	TRBJ2-1	once	ASSQGLLAGARNEQF
12	TRBV7-9	TRBJ2-7	.	SSSSQGALDEQY
11	TRBV18	TRBJ2-1	.	ASSQGPTNEQF
10	TRBV12-5	TRBJ1-2	.	ASGLAGVSYT
11	TRBV7-6	TRBJ2-7	.	ASSFPGVYEQY
13	TRBV9	TRBJ1-1	.	ASSWYSGEGTEAF
13	TRBV4-3	TRBJ1-4	few	ASSQDNGFNEKLF